Listed here are 18 T cell receptor beta chains from one sample, sequenced in a study of blood T cell repertoires in COVID-19. Some clones are missing from TCRdb's copy, which holds only in-frame ones; the method was immunoSEQ multiplex PCR. The profile shows about 340,000 clones, roughly 90% of them singletons. The sample was PBMCs or T cells enriched from blood (not recorded which). The receptors derive from a woman aged 30 to 39 who had recovered from COVID-19.

The chain uses TRBV28 and TRBJ2-2; D not resolved. Germline V CDR1 and CDR2: MDHEN, SYDVKM. The CDR3 is 13 amino acids. With 2 bases removed from V and 6 bases from J, the gap between germline ends came to 7 bases. CDR3 sequence (DNA): TGTGCCAGCAGTTTACCCGAGGCCGGGGAGCTGTTTTTT. It translates to CASSLPEAGELFF. Drawing the rest from reference TRBV28 and TRBJ2-2, the complete variable domain is DVKVTQSSRYLVKRTGEKVFLECVQDMDHENMFWYRQDPGLGLRLIYFSYDVKMKEKGDIPEGYSVSREKKERFSLILESASTNQTSMYLCASSLPEAGELFFGEGSRLTVL.

This rearrangement joins TRBV2 to TRBJ2-5; D is perhaps TRBD2 (6 bases). V shed 7 bases and J shed 3 bases, with 18 bases lying between them. The CDR3 is 15 residues long. Germline V gene lookup returns CDR1 SNHLY and CDR2 FYNNEI. The CDR3 loop reads CASTSARDFKETQYF. CDR3 sequence (DNA): TGTGCCAGCACCTCGGCCCGGGACTTTAAAGAGACCCAGTACTTC.

V is TRBV24-1 and J is TRBJ1-1, with D possibly being TRBD1 (5 bases). With 7 bases removed from V and 4 bases from J, the gap between germline ends came to 15 bases. The germline V gene encodes CDR1 KGHDR and CDR2 SFDVKD. This CDR3 contains 14 residues. The CDR3 loop reads CATRPGGAGTEAFF. The CDR3 DNA reads as TGTGCCACCAGACCGGGGGGTGCGGGCACTGAAGCTTTCTTT.

This clone was detected only once. Here the CDR3 reads CASNSRGGSETQYF. CDR3 sequence (DNA): TGTGCCAGCAACTCCCGCGGGGGGTCGGAGACCCAGTACTTC. The V and J genes are TRBV7-9 and TRBJ2-5; 8 bases agree with TRBD2. The CDR3 contains 14 residues. Germline CDR1 SEHNR, CDR2 FQNEAQ (reference sequence). The junction had 9 bases not matched to a gene; V was cut back by 7 bases and J by 5 bases.

This chain joins TRBV30 and TRBJ1-1; no clear D gene. Per germline, CDR1 GTSNPN and CDR2 SVGIG (reference sequence). Trimming removed 5 bases from V and 2 bases from J, with 9 bases in between. The CDR3 consists of 12 residues. The CDR3 DNA reads TGTGCCTGGGGCCGAACTAACACTGAAGCTTTCTTT. Protein product: CAWGRTNTEAFF.

This chain links TRBV7-2 with TRBJ1-5; D is ambiguous. The V and J ends lost 3 bases and 3 bases respectively, with 12 bases between them. Germline CDR1 is SGHTA and CDR2 is FQGNSA. The CDR3 is 15 amino acids. Here the CDR3 DNA reads TGTGCCAGCAGCTTTTCCACAGCAGTCAATCAGCCCCAGCATTTT. This sequence encodes CASSFSTAVNQPQHF.

The rearrangement links TRBV28 to TRBJ1-2, with D possibly TRBD1 on 6 matching bases. Trimming pared 5 bases from V and 3 bases from J, leaving 16 bases between. The germline V gene has CDR1 MDHEN and CDR2 SYDVKM. The CDR3 contains 15 residues. This CDR3 is CASSPPAQGYYGYTF. The CDR3 DNA reads TGTGCCAGCAGTCCCCCCGCACAGGGCTACTATGGCTACACCTTC.

This clone was counted only a few times. The chain employs TRBV3-1 (or the pseudogene TRBV3-2) and TRBJ1-1; no firm D call. This CDR3 is built from 11 residues. Trimming took off 1 base at V and 6 bases at J, with 3 bases between the two ends. The germline CDR1 and CDR2 sequences are LGHDT and YNNKEL (reference sequence). CDR3 residues: CASSQAAEAFF. For the CDR3, the DNA is TGTGCCAGCAGCCAAGCTGCTGAAGCTTTCTTT.

The chain couples TRBV5-1 to TRBJ1-4; 9 bases fit TRBD1. The germline gives CDR1 SGHRS, CDR2 YFSETQ. The CDR3 covers 15 residues. J gave up 7 bases and V 4 bases, and 8 bases lay outside the gene matches. The chain's CDR3 is CASSPQGARAEKLFF. The CDR3, as DNA: TGCGCCAGCAGCCCACAGGGGGCGCGAGCTGAAAAACTGTTTTTT. Drawing the rest from reference TRBV5-1 and TRBJ1-4, the complete variable domain is KAGVTQTPRYLIKTRGQQVTLSCSPISGHRSVSWYQQTPGQGLQFLFEYFSETQRNKGNFPGRFSGRQFSNSRSEMNVSTLELGDSALYLCASSPQGARAEKLFFGSGTQLSVL.

V gene TRBV7-2 combines with J gene TRBJ2-1, with 8 positions matching TRBD2. Looked up from germline, CDR1 is SGHTA and CDR2 is FQGNSA. With V trimmed by 5 bases and J by 8 bases, 14 bases remained unmatched. CDR3 length: 16 amino acids. The CDR3 region is CASSRVAGLGRDEQFF. In DNA form, the CDR3 reads TGTGCCAGCAGCCGGGTGGCGGGACTAGGACGGGATGAGCAGTTCTTC.

This chain links TRBV4-1 with TRBJ2-2; 8 bases are a match to TRBD1. This CDR3 is 14 amino acids long. The trim removed 5 bases at V and 7 bases at J, leaving 6 bases unmatched. Germline CDR1 MGHRA, CDR2 YSYEKL. CDR3 loop: CASSGQGYHGELFF. The CDR3 coding sequence is TGCGCCAGCAGCGGACAGGGCTATCACGGGGAGCTGTTTTTT.

The chain has TRBV18 and TRBJ1-1; a weak D match, TRBD1 (6 bases). CDR1 and CDR2 (germline): KGHSH, LQKENI. The CDR3 runs 14 residues. V gave up 4 bases and J gave up 1 base, with 10 bases separating them. In nucleotides, the CDR3 is TGTGCCAGCTCACTCACGACAGGGAACACTGAAGCTTTCTTT. Translating it yields CASSLTTGNTEAFF.

The rearrangement uses TRBV28 and TRBJ1-1, with 10 bases aligning to TRBD1. The CDR3 has 15 residues. V was clipped by 4 bases and J by 5 bases; unmatched bases: 7. Germline lookup yields CDR1 MDHEN and CDR2 SYDVKM. The CDR3 nucleotides are TGTGCCAGCAGTTCTCCCACGGACAGGGGGACTGAAGCTTTCTTT. It specifies CASSSPTDRGTEAFF.

The V and J genes are TRBV28 and TRBJ1-2; 7 bases are a match to TRBD1. The CDR3 loop spans 12 amino acids. From germline, CDR1 is MDHEN and CDR2 SYDVKM. V trimming: 7 bases; J trimming: 3 bases; junction bases outside the gene matches: 2. The CDR3 sequence: CASITGDYGYTF. The CDR3 DNA is TGTGCCAGCATCACAGGGGACTATGGCTACACCTTC.

The chain couples TRBV6-1 to TRBJ2-7; possibly TRBD1 for D (6 bases). Germline values: CDR1 MNHNS, CDR2 SASEGT. The CDR3 is 15 amino acids. V was clipped by 3 bases and J by 6 bases, with 18 bases between them. CDR3 DNA sequence: TGTGCCAGCAGTGACCACAGGGATTCCGAACGCGAGCAGTACTTC. It translates to CASSDHRDSEREQYF.

The V call is TRBV6-2 or TRBV6-3, the J call TRBJ1-4; tentatively, D is TRBD1 (5 bases). V was cut by 2 bases and J by 3 bases, with 7 bases left in between. CDR1 is MNHEY, CDR2 SVGEGT, per germline. There are 14 residues in the CDR3. DNA for the CDR3: TGTGCCAGCAGTTACCGACAGCCTAATGAAAAACTGTTTTTT. Protein sequence: CASSYRQPNEKLFF.

V gene TRBV19 combines with J gene TRBJ2-2; 8 positions agree with TRBD2. This CDR3 contains 13 residues. Unmatched junction bases numbered 4, after V lost 7 bases and J lost 6 bases. Germline V gene data show CDR1 as LNHDA and CDR2 as SQIVND (reference sequence). CDR3 region: CASIRGGSGELFF. For the CDR3, the DNA is TGTGCCAGTATTCGGGGGGGTTCCGGGGAGCTGTTTTTT.

This clone was observed once. J is TRBJ1-5 and V is TRBV6-5; a possible D gene is TRBD1 (6 bases). Deletions cut 6 bases from V and 9 bases from J, with 21 bases between. CDR1 is MNHEY, CDR2 SVGAGI, per germline. The CDR3 consists of 15 residues. CDR3 sequence: CASRRQAMGPWPQHF. The CDR3 DNA sequence: TGTGCCAGCAGACGACAGGCTATGGGTCCTTGGCCCCAGCATTTT.